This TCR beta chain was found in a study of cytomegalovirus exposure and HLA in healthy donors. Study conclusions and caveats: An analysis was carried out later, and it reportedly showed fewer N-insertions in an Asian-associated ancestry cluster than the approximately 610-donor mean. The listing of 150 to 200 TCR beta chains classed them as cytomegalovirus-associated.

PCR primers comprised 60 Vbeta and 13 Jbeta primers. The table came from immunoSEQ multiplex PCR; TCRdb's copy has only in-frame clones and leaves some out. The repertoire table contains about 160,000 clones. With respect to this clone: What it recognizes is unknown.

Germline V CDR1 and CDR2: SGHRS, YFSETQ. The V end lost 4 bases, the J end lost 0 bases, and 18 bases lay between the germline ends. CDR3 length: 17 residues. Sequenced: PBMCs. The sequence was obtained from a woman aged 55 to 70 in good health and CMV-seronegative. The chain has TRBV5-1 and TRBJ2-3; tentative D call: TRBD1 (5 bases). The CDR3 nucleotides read TGCGCCAGCAGCAAGGGGTTGGAGACAGTAAGCACAGATACGCAGTATTTT. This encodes CASSKGLETVSTDTQYF.